This T cell receptor (beta chain) derives from a study of radiation and T cells in renal cell carcinoma. Whole-study context: Nephrectomy followed 15 Gy stereotactic body radiation by 4 weeks.

Overall study results and limits: In blood, top tumor clones expanded by 2 weeks, shrinking by 4. Without pretreatment biopsies, baseline tumor clonotype presence was undetermined.

CDR3 length: 14 residues. Germline V gene sequence: CDR1 SGHRS, CDR2 YFSETQ. Between the trimmed V and J ends, which lost 5 bases and 1 base, there was a span of 12 bases. TCRdb's table, derived via immunoSEQ multiplex PCR, lists solely in-frame clones and lacks some. The table has some 140,000 clones, nearly 90% seen once. Indicated time point: baseline pretreatment blood. Treatment meaning: 15 Gy SBRT to primary tumor, nephrectomy 4 weeks later. This renal cell carcinoma was of the clear cell type. On this clone: Its matching antigen is unknown.

The origin of this receptor is a woman between 50 and 59 years old with renal cell carcinoma. The material was blood, obtained from a patient whose treatment included radiotherapy and nephrectomy. The chain joins TRBV5-1 to TRBJ1-2; unclear D gene. The CDR3 loop is CASSHGDLNYGYTF. Here the CDR3 DNA reads TGCGCCAGCAGTCATGGCGATCTTAACTATGGCTACACCTTC.